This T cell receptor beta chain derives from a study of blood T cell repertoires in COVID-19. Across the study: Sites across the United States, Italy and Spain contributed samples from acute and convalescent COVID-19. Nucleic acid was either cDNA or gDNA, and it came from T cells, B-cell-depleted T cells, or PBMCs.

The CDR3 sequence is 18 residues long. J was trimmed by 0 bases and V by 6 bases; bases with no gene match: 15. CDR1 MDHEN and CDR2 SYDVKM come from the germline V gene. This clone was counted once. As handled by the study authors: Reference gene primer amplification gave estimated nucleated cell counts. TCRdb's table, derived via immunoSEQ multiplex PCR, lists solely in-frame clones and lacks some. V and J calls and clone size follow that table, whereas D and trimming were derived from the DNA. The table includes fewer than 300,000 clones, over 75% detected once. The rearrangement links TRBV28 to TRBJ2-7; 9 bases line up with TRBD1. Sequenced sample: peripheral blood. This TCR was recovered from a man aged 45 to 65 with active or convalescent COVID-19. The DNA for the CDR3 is TGTGCCAGCAGGGGGACAGGGTTCGAAAGGGGAAGCTCCTACGAGCAGTACTTC. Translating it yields CASRGTGFERGSSYEQYF.